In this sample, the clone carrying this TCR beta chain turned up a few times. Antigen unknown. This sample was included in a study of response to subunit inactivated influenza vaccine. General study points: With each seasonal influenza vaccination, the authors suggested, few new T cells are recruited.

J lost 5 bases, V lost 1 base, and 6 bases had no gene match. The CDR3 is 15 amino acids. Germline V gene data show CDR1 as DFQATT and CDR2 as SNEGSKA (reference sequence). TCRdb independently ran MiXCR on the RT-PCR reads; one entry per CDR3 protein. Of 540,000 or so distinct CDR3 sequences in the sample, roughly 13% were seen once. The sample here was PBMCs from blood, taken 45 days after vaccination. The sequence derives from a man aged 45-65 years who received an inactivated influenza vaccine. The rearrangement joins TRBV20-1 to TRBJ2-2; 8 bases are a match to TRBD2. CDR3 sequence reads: CSARVSGGATGELFF. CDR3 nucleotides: TGCAGTGCTAGAGTGTCCGGGGGGGCTACCGGGGAGCTGTTTTTT.